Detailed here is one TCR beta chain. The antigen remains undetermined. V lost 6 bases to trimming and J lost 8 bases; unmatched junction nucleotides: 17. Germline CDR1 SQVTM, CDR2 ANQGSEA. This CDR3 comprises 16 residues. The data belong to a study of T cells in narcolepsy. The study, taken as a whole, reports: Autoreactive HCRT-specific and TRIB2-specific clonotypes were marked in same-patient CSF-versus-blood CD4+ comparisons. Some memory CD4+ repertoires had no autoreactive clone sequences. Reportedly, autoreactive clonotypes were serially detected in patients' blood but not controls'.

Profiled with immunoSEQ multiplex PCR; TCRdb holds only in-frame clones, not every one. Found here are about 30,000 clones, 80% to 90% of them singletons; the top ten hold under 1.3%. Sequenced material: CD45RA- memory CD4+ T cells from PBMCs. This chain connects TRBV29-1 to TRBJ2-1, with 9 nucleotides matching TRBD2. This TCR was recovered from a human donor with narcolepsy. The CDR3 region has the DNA TGCAGCGTCGATCATAGGGCGGGGGGGCATATAGATGAGCAGTTCTTC. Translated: CSVDHRAGGHIDEQFF.